This T cell receptor beta chain stems from a study of T cell repertoires in cytomegalovirus infection. Study context: Through public TCR beta signatures, both CMV infection and matching HLA type were indicated.

This clonotype was recorded at least ten times. Its antigen is as yet unknown. Study conclusions and caveats: Using cumulative public TCR beta family frequency, the authors identified those who carried CMV together with the relevant HLA. The study found HLA-C-restricted CMV-specific TCR beta clonotypes dominating the ex vivo response.

MiXCR was run by TCRdb on the reads, yielding one entry per CDR3 protein. This sample yields 310,000 or so distinct CDR3 sequences, of which roughly a tenth are seen a single time; around 2.6% belongs to the top ten. CDR1 is SGHTA and CDR2 is FQGNSA in the germline V gene. V shed 5 bases, J shed 3 bases, and the junction held 4 bases outside the gene matches. The CDR3 has 15 residues. The chain links TRBV7-2 to TRBJ1-6, with 7 bases matching TRBD1. The origin of this receptor is a human donor in good health (CMV status not recorded). Some clones in this sample may be carry-over from other donors' samples. Sequencing used PBMCs. CDR3 protein: CASSLGDSYNSPLHF. The DNA for the CDR3 is TGTGCCAGCAGCCTCGGGGACAGCTATAATTCACCCCTCCACTTT.